These T cell receptor beta chains were read from a single sample in a study of cytomegalovirus exposure and HLA in healthy donors. TCRdb's copy holds only in-frame clones and misses some; the assay was immunoSEQ multiplex PCR. The sample consists of some 120,000 clones, about three quarters of them appearing once. The sequencing sample was made of PBMCs. The origin of the receptors is a human donor in good health. CDR3s include the opening cysteine and the closing phenylalanine or tryptophan. D genes are given only for firm matches. Some rows have no size entry. The others give once, few or many, or a class for an expanded clone.

abundance	d_gene	v_gene	j_gene	CDR3nt	CDR3aa
.	.	TRBV27	TRBJ1-1	TGTGCCAGCAGTTCTCACCAGCGAGGGAGGAACACTGAAGCTTTCTTT	CASSSHQRGRNTEAFF
.	.	TRBV5-4	TRBJ1-1	TGTGCCAGCAGTCTTGAGGAGAACACTGAAGCTTTCTTT	CASSLEENTEAFF
.	.	TRBV4-1	TRBJ1-1	TGCGCCAGCAGCCAAGGCCAGGGGTACACTGAAGCTTTCTTT	CASSQGQGYTEAFF
.	.	TRBV6-1	TRBJ1-4	TGTGCCAGCAGTACCGAGGGCGGAGAAAAACTGTTTTTT	CASSTEGGEKLFF
.	TRBD1	TRBV11-2	TRBJ1-5	TGTGCCAGCAGCGACGGGACAGGGGTTCAGCCCCAGCATTTT	CASSDGTGVQPQHF
few	.	TRBV9	TRBJ1-4	TGTGCCAGCAGCGCTGATCCGGGAACATTTGAAAAACTGTTTTTT	CASSADPGTFEKLFF
.	.	TRBV9	TRBJ1-2	TGTGCCAGCAGCGTAGATTTAAGCGACTATGGCTACACCTTC	CASSVDLSDYGYTF
many	.	TRBV6-1	TRBJ2-6	TGTGCCAGCAGTGAAGGGAGGTCTGGGGCCAACGTCCTGACTTTC	CASSEGRSGANVLTF
few	TRBD1	TRBV5-6	TRBJ1-1	TGTGCCAGCAGCTCGGGGACAGGGTCTGAAGCTTTCTTT	CASSSGTGSEAFF
.	.	TRBV9	TRBJ2-7	TGTGCCAGCAGCGTCGGGCAGGGCGATGCTACCGAGCAGTACTTC	CASSVGQGDATEQYF
few	.	TRBV11-2	TRBJ1-1	TGTGCCAGCAGCTTAGTACGGGGTCGGTCTGAAGCTTTCTTT	CASSLVRGRSEAFF
.	TRBD1	TRBV27	TRBJ1-5	TGTGCCAGCAGTTTATTAGCAGGGGGCAACAATCAGCCCCAGCATTTT	CASSLLAGGNNQPQHF
.	TRBD2	TRBV29-1	TRBJ2-1	TGCAGCGTTTGTCCTAGCGGGGGTAATGAGCAGTTCTTC	CSVCPSGGNEQFF
.	TRBD1	TRBV5-1	TRBJ1-1	TGCGCCAGCAGCTTGGTCGGGACAGAGTCGGCAGGGGCGAACACTGAAGCTTTCTTT	CASSLVGTESAGANTEAFF
.	TRBD2	TRBV5-1	TRBJ2-3	TGCGCCAGCAGCTTTGATGCGGGGGGCACAGATACGCAGTATTTT	CASSFDAGGTDTQYF
.	.	TRBV27	TRBJ2-1	TGTGCCAGCAGTTTAACCGCTGGCCCTGGTGAGCAGTTCTTC	CASSLTAGPGEQFF
.	.	TRBV10-2	TRBJ1-3	TGCGCCAGCAGTGAATCGCGGGGGGGGCCGGGAAACACCATATATTTT	CASSESRGGPGNTIYF
.	TRBD1	TRBV15	TRBJ1-3	TGTGCCACCAGTAGAAACAGGGGCTTAGCGGGAAACACCATATATTTT	CATSRNRGLAGNTIYF
.	.	TRBV5-4	TRBJ2-1	TGTGCCAGCAGCTTGAAGGGAGGGGGAATTTTTAGTGAGCAGTTCTTC	CASSLKGGGIFSEQFF
.	.	TRBV7-2	TRBJ1-5	TGTGCCAGCAGCTTAGGTCCAGGGGATATTTATAGCGGCAATCAGCCCCAGCATTTT	CASSLGPGDIYSGNQPQHF
.	TRBD1	TRBV27	TRBJ1-4	TGTGCCAGCAGTTTATTTCCGGGACAGGGAGAAGAAAAACTGTTTTTT	CASSLFPGQGEEKLFF
.	.	TRBV7-6	TRBJ2-2	TGTGCCAGCAAAGCTGTCGTCACCGGGGAGCTGTTTTTT	CASKAVVTGELFF
once	.	TRBV19	TRBJ2-2	TGTGCCAGTATCAAGGGGGAGGGGGAGCTGTTTTTT	CASIKGEGELFF
.	.	TRBV5-1	TRBJ2-2	TGCGCCAGCAGCTTGGAACTAACAAACACCGGGGAGCTGTTTTTT	CASSLELTNTGELFF
.	.	TRBV13	TRBJ2-7	TGTGCCAGCAGCTTAGGACAGGGAGACTCCTACGAGCAGTACTTC	CASSLGQGDSYEQYF
.	.	TRBV2	TRBJ2-5	TGTGCCATCGAAAATCGGGGTCCGCCGGGGGAGACCCAGTACTTC	CAIENRGPPGETQYF
.	.	TRBV5-5	TRBJ1-1	TGTGCCAGCACCCTTGGGGCCGATGAAGCTTTCTTT	CASTLGADEAFF
.	TRBD1	TRBV29-1	TRBJ2-7	TGCAGCGTTGACGGGACAGGGGAGGGCGAGCAGTACTTC	CSVDGTGEGEQYF
.	.	TRBV6-5	TRBJ2-1	TGTGCCAGCAGTTACTCACGAGTTACGGAGCAGTTCTTC	CASSYSRVTEQFF
.	.	TRBV18	TRBJ1-1	TGTGCCAGCTCACCACGAGAACAGGGCTACTTCACTGAAGCTTTCTTT	CASSPREQGYFTEAFF
.	TRBD1	TRBV11-2	TRBJ2-1	TGTGCCAGCAGCCCGACGAGACCGGGACAGGGGACCGGGGAGCAGTTCTTC	CASSPTRPGQGTGEQFF
.	.	TRBV27	TRBJ1-5	TGTGCCAGCAGTTTATTCATGGCCAGCAATCAGCCCCAGCATTTT	CASSLFMASNQPQHF
.	TRBD1	TRBV7-7	TRBJ2-7	TGTGCCAGCAGCCCGGACAGGGGAAGCGAGCAGTACTTC	CASSPDRGSEQYF
.	.	TRBV9	TRBJ1-2	TGTGCCAGCAGCGGGGCAGGGGTCTATGGCTACACCTTC	CASSGAGVYGYTF
.	.	TRBV2	TRBJ2-5	TGTGCCAGCACTCTACAGGGTCAAGAGACCCAGTACTTC	CASTLQGQETQYF
once	.	TRBV10-3	TRBJ1-2	TGTGCCATCAGATTGGCGGCAGGGGATGGCTACACCTTC	CAIRLAAGDGYTF
.	.	TRBV5-6	TRBJ2-1	TGTGCCAGCAATCCGCTGGGGGCGCCATACAATGAGCAGTTCTTC	CASNPLGAPYNEQFF
.	TRBD2	TRBV6-6	TRBJ2-3	TGTGCCAGCAGACCGGGACTAGCCACAGATACGCAGTATTTT	CASRPGLATDTQYF
.	.	TRBV18	TRBJ1-2	TGTGCCAGCTCCACCGAGGACCGACTATTGAATGGCTACACCTTC	CASSTEDRLLNGYTF
.	.	TRBV19	TRBJ2-7	TGTGCCAGTAGTATCTCCCGGGGGTCCTACGAGCAGTACTTC	CASSISRGSYEQYF
once	.	TRBV29-1	TRBJ2-3	TGCAGCGTTCGGCCTGAAGGGGTCACAGATACGCAGTATTTT	CSVRPEGVTDTQYF
.	.	TRBV4-1	TRBJ1-2	TGCGCCAGCAGCCCCAGGGTTAACTATGGCTACACCTTC	CASSPRVNYGYTF
.	.	TRBV27	TRBJ1-1	TGTGCCAGCAGTTTAGGGGGGGGCCTTGAAGCTTTCTTT	CASSLGGGLEAFF
.	.	TRBV5-1	TRBJ1-1	TGCGCCAGCAGCTGGGGGCCGGGGGGGAACACTGAAGCTTTCTTT	CASSWGPGGNTEAFF
.	TRBD2	TRBV15	TRBJ2-4	TGTGCCACCAGCCCGACTAGCGGGGGGGCGCTAAACATTCAGTACTTC	CATSPTSGGALNIQYF
.	.	TRBV9	TRBJ2-1	TGTGCCAGCAGCGTAGGACTACCCGACAATGAGCAGTTCTTC	CASSVGLPDNEQFF
.	.	TRBV6-1	TRBJ1-3	TGTGCCAGCAGTGAAATCGGCTCTGGAAACACCATATATTTT	CASSEIGSGNTIYF
.	.	TRBV28	TRBJ1-4	TGTGCCAGCAGTCGACAGATCACAACTAATGAAAAACTGTTTTTT	CASSRQITTNEKLFF
.	TRBD2	TRBV7-2	TRBJ2-5	TGTGCCAGCAGCCCGCTAGCGGGGGGGCCCCAAGAGACCCAGTACTTC	CASSPLAGGPQETQYF
.	TRBD2	TRBV27	TRBJ2-2	TGTGCCAGCAGTTTTCGGACTAGGGCAAACACCGGGGAGCTGTTTTTT	CASSFRTRANTGELFF
.	.	TRBV11-2	TRBJ1-1	TGTGCCAGCAGCTTAAGGTCCTCTCGGGGGAGGGACACTGAAGCTTTCTTT	CASSLRSSRGRDTEAFF
.	.	TRBV2	TRBJ2-7	TGTGCAACGAGCATACCAGGCGAGCAGTACTTC	CATSIPGEQYF
.	.	TRBV12-2	TRBJ2-7	TGTGCAAGTCGCTCACGGACTAGCGGGGGGCCCAGCCCGGTCGAGCAGTACTTC	CASRSRTSGGPSPVEQYF
.	.	TRBV4-1	TRBJ1-1	TGCGCCAGCAGCCAAGTATTTGGCGACTCTGAAGCTTTCTTT	CASSQVFGDSEAFF
.	TRBD2	TRBV29-1	TRBJ2-7	TGCAGCGCCGCGGGGGGGGGATCCCACGAGCAGTACTTC	CSAAGGGSHEQYF
.	TRBD1	TRBV4-1	TRBJ2-7	TGCGCCAGCAGCCTCAGGACAGGGTTAAACGAGCAGTACTTC	CASSLRTGLNEQYF
once	TRBD1	TRBV5-6	TRBJ2-7	TGTGCCAGCAGCTTGGAGGGGGACAGGATCTACGAGCAGTACTTC	CASSLEGDRIYEQYF